The rows below give T cell receptor beta chains drawn from one sample of a study of T cell changes during pregnancy in multiple sclerosis. This table comes from immunoSEQ multiplex PCR, and its TCRdb copy is limited to in-frame clones, with some not included. Among about 73,000 clones listed, almost 95% were seen once. The sample was peripheral blood, taken in the third trimester of pregnancy. These receptors came from a female donor in good health, enrolled as a control in a pregnancy study. Each CDR3 is given with its conserved first and last residue. The D gene is left open where the match is weak. A row's size may be missing; if present it is once, few, many or a size class.

V: TRBV5-6
J: TRBJ2-3
size: .
D: .
DNA: TGTGCCAGCAGCGTACTCATATCGGGGGATACGCAGTATTTT
CDR3: CASSVLISGDTQYF

V: TRBV28
J: TRBJ1-5
size: .
D: .
DNA: TGTGCCAGCATCCCCGGCGGGGGCAATCAGCCCCAGCATTTT
CDR3: CASIPGGGNQPQHF

V: TRBV5-1
J: TRBJ2-6
size: .
D: TRBD1
DNA: TGCGCCAGCAGCTCGGGACAGGGGGCCGGTTTCTCTGGGGCCAACGTCCTGACTTTC
CDR3: CASSSGQGAGFSGANVLTF

V: TRBV5-4
J: TRBJ2-7
size: .
D: .
DNA: TGTGCCAGCAGCCAAACAGGGAGCTACGAGCAGTACTTC
CDR3: CASSQTGSYEQYF

V: TRBV19
J: TRBJ2-7
size: .
D: .
DNA: TGTGCCAGTAGTATAGGGTCGGGGGAAGAGCAGTACTTC
CDR3: CASSIGSGEEQYF

V: TRBV7-7
J: TRBJ2-7
size: .
D: TRBD1
DNA: TGTGCTAGCAGCTTAGGGGGCGACGAGCAGTACTTC
CDR3: CASSLGGDEQYF

V: TRBV7-2
J: TRBJ2-2
size: .
D: .
DNA: TGTGCCAGCAGCTTAGTTACGGTCACCGGGGAGCTGTTTTTT
CDR3: CASSLVTVTGELFF

V: TRBV5-6
J: TRBJ2-7
size: .
D: .
DNA: TGTGCCAGCAGCCCAATCACCTCAGGAACACCCTACGAGCAGTACTTC
CDR3: CASSPITSGTPYEQYF

V: TRBV9
J: TRBJ2-1
size: .
D: TRBD2
DNA: TGTGCCAGCAGCGCAACCCGTAGCGGGAGAGTCTCCTACAATGAGCAGTTCTTC
CDR3: CASSATRSGRVSYNEQFF

V: TRBV27
J: TRBJ2-2
size: once
D: TRBD1
DNA: TGTGCCAGCAGTTTTATCGACAGGGTGGAGCTGTTTTTT
CDR3: CASSFIDRVELFF

V: TRBV25-1
J: TRBJ1-3
size: .
D: .
DNA: TGTGCCAGCAGTGACCTGACGGAGAACTCTGGAAACACCATATATTTT
CDR3: CASSDLTENSGNTIYF

V: TRBV27
J: TRBJ1-5
size: .
D: TRBD1
DNA: TGTGCCAGCAGTTTAACAGGGGCCTCCAATCAGCCCCAGCATTTT
CDR3: CASSLTGASNQPQHF

V: TRBV13
J: TRBJ1-1
size: .
D: TRBD1
DNA: TGTGCCAGCAGTAAATACAGGGGGTCGGACACTGAAGCTTTCTTT
CDR3: CASSKYRGSDTEAFF

V: TRBV7-2
J: TRBJ2-7
size: .
D: .
DNA: TGTGCCAGCAGCGCACTTACCTACGAGCAGTACTTC
CDR3: CASSALTYEQYF

V: TRBV25-1
J: TRBJ2-3
size: .
D: .
DNA: TGTGCCAGCAGTGAATTATTCGGGAGTAGGACAGATACGCAGTATTTT
CDR3: CASSELFGSRTDTQYF

V: TRBV7-9
J: TRBJ1-1
size: .
D: TRBD1
DNA: TGTGCCAGCAGCTTTGGACAGGTGAGAACTGAAGCTTTCTTT
CDR3: CASSFGQVRTEAFF

V: TRBV5-4
J: TRBJ1-5
size: .
D: .
DNA: TGTGCCAGCAGCTTGGAGGCCCCCTTGGAGATAAGCAATCAGCCCCAGCATTTT
CDR3: CASSLEAPLEISNQPQHF

V: TRBV2
J: TRBJ2-2
size: .
D: TRBD2
DNA: TGTGCCAGCAGTGAGGTGGGGGGGGGCACCGGGGAGCTGTTTTTT
CDR3: CASSEVGGGTGELFF

V: TRBV19
J: TRBJ1-1
size: .
D: .
DNA: TGTGCCAGTAGTTCTCTCGGCCAACGGACCCCCTCAGGGGCTTTCTTT
CDR3: CASSSLGQRTPSGAFF

V: TRBV18
J: TRBJ1-2
size: .
D: .
DNA: TGTGCCAGCTCACCACCTTCAGGGTATGGCTACACCTTC
CDR3: CASSPPSGYGYTF

V: TRBV7-3
J: TRBJ2-5
size: .
D: TRBD2
DNA: TGTGCCAGCAGCCCTCACCGACTAGCGGAAGAGACCCAGTACTTC
CDR3: CASSPHRLAEETQYF

V: TRBV7-9
J: TRBJ2-6
size: .
D: TRBD1
DNA: TGTGCCAGCAGCTTCTACAGGGGGCTCGGGGCCAACGTCCTGACTTTC
CDR3: CASSFYRGLGANVLTF

V: TRBV11-3
J: TRBJ2-2
size: .
D: TRBD2
DNA: TGTGCCAGTTCCGGGACTAGCAGACCCGGGGAGCTGTTTTTT
CDR3: CASSGTSRPGELFF

V: TRBV7-2
J: TRBJ2-7
size: .
D: TRBD2
DNA: TGTGCCAGCAGGCTAGCGGGAGGGCCTTCGGCCTACGAGCAGTACTTC
CDR3: CASRLAGGPSAYEQYF

V: TRBV21-1
J: TRBJ2-5
size: .
D: .
DNA: TGTGCCAGCAGCACCGGGACAGACACACAAGAGACCCAGTACTTC
CDR3: CASSTGTDTQETQYF

V: TRBV7-2
J: TRBJ2-7
size: .
D: TRBD2
DNA: TGTGCCAGCAGCCGTACTAGCGGGGGGCACGAGCAGTACTTC
CDR3: CASSRTSGGHEQYF

V: TRBV5-1
J: TRBJ1-1
size: .
D: TRBD1
DNA: TGCGCCAGCAGCTTAGACAGGGACACTGAAGCTTTCTTT
CDR3: CASSLDRDTEAFF

V: TRBV27
J: TRBJ1-1
size: .
D: .
DNA: TGTGCCAGCAGTTGGGACCGAGGGGGGGTTTTCTTT
CDR3: CASSWDRGGVFF

V: TRBV7-9
J: TRBJ1-3
size: .
D: TRBD1
DNA: TGTGCCAGCAGCCGGACAGGCTACTCTGGAAACACCATATATTTT
CDR3: CASSRTGYSGNTIYF

V: TRBV27
J: TRBJ1-1
size: .
D: TRBD1
DNA: TGTGCCAGCAGTTCCCCCAGGGGGTTTGAAGCTTTCTTT
CDR3: CASSSPRGFEAFF

V: TRBV18
J: TRBJ1-5
size: .
D: TRBD1
DNA: TGTGCCAGCTCACCCAACAGGGGACGCAATCAGCCCCAGCATTTT
CDR3: CASSPNRGRNQPQHF

V: TRBV2
J: TRBJ2-3
size: .
D: TRBD2
DNA: TGTGCCAGCATTAGGCCCGGGAGGGCCGTTTCAGATACGCAGTATTTT
CDR3: CASIRPGRAVSDTQYF

V: TRBV11-2
J: TRBJ2-3
size: .
D: TRBD2
DNA: TGTGCCAGCAGCTTAGGAGCGGGGGGTACGCAGTATTTT
CDR3: CASSLGAGGTQYF

V: TRBV28
J: TRBJ1-1
size: .
D: TRBD1
DNA: TGTGCCACGTCACAGGGGTGGACTGAAGCTTTCTTT
CDR3: CATSQGWTEAFF

V: TRBV27
J: TRBJ2-7
size: once
D: TRBD2
DNA: TGTGCCAGCAGGGGACTAGCGGGAGAGGGGGCGTACGAGCAGTACTTC
CDR3: CASRGLAGEGAYEQYF

V: TRBV11-2
J: TRBJ1-4
size: .
D: TRBD1
DNA: TGTGCCAGCATCATAGGGACAGGGCTAAATGAAAAACTGTTTTTT
CDR3: CASIIGTGLNEKLFF

V: TRBV10-3
J: TRBJ2-1
size: .
D: TRBD2
DNA: TGTGCCATCAGTGTTATTAGCGGGAGAAACTACAATGAGCAGTTCTTC
CDR3: CAISVISGRNYNEQFF

V: TRBV5-4
J: TRBJ2-7
size: .
D: TRBD1
DNA: TGTGCCAGCAGCTTGCCCGGGACAGCAAGGGAGTACTTC
CDR3: CASSLPGTAREYF

V: TRBV18
J: TRBJ1-2
size: few
D: .
DNA: TGTGCCAGCTCATCGGACTTTGAGGGCTACACCTTC
CDR3: CASSSDFEGYTF

V: TRBV12-5
J: TRBJ1-1
size: .
D: TRBD1
DNA: TGTGCTAGTGGTTTGGTACAGGGGGGGCGCCTGAACACTGAAGCTTTCTTT
CDR3: CASGLVQGGRLNTEAFF